One TCR beta chain is described in this entry. Its antigen remains unidentified. The sample originates from a study of shared clonotypes between healthy human individuals. Study outcomes and limitations: All-four-donor shared clonotypes had higher generation probabilities than non-shared clonotypes did. Deeper or shallower sequencing was expected to change how clonotypes are shared among donors.

Only in-frame clones appear in the TCRdb table, and some are missing; sequencing was by immunoSEQ multiplex PCR. The table has under 2,500,000 clones, 95% seen once; the top ten hold less than 0.15%. The J segment lost 5 bases and the V segment lost 1 base, leaving 7 bases of the junction unmatched. The length of the CDR3 is 15 residues. Per germline, CDR1 SGHAT and CDR2 FQNNGV. This receptor was identified in a man in his late teens or twenties in good health. The chain is built from TRBV11-2 and TRBJ2-7, with 8 bases matching TRBD1. The sample taken for sequencing was naive CD4+ T cells sorted from blood. Subset: CD45RA+ positively selected. CDR3 loop: CASSLVGTGVHEQYF. The CDR3 nucleotides read TGTGCCAGCAGCTTAGTAGGGACAGGTGTCCACGAGCAGTACTTC.